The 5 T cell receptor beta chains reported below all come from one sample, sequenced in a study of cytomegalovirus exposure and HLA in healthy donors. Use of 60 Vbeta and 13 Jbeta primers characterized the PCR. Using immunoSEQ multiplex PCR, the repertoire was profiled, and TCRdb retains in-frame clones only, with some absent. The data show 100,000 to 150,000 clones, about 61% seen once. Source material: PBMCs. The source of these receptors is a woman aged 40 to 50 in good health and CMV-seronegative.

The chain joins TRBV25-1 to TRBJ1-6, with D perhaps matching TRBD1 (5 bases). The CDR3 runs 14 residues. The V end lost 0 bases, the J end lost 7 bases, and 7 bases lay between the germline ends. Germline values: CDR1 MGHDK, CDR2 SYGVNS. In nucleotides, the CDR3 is TGTGCCAGCAGTGAATATGGGGGGAATTCACCCCTCCACTTT. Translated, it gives CASSEYGGNSPLHF.

CDR3 in amino acids: CASSFIYTGGSYNEQFF. As DNA, the CDR3 is TGCGCCAGCAGCTTTATCTATACAGGGGGCAGTTACAATGAGCAGTTCTTC. The J gene is TRBJ2-1, the V gene TRBV5-1; TRBD1 aligns across 9 bases. Germline CDR1 SGHRS, CDR2 YFSETQ. The CDR3 runs 17 residues. The V segment lost 2 bases and the J segment 4 bases; nucleotides outside the gene matches: 10.

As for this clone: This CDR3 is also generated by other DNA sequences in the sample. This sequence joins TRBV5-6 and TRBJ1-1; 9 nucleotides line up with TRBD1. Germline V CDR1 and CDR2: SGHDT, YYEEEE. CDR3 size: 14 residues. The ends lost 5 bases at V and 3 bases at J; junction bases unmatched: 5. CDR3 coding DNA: TGTGCCAGCAGGGCACGGGACAGGGACACTGAAGCTTTCTTT. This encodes CASRARDRDTEAFF.

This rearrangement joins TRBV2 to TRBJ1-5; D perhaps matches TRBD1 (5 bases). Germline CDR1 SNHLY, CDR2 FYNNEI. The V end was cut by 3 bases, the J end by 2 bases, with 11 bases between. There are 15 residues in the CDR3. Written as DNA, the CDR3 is TGTGCCAGCAGTGATGTGTCGACAGGCAATCAGCCCCAGCATTTT. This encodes CASSDVSTGNQPQHF.

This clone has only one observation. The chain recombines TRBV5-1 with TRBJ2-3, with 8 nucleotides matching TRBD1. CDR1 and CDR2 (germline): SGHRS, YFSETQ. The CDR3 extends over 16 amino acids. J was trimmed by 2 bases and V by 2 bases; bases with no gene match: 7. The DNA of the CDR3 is TGCGCCAGCAGCTTACAGGGGGAGCAGGCCACAGATACGCAGTATTTT. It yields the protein CASSLQGEQATDTQYF.